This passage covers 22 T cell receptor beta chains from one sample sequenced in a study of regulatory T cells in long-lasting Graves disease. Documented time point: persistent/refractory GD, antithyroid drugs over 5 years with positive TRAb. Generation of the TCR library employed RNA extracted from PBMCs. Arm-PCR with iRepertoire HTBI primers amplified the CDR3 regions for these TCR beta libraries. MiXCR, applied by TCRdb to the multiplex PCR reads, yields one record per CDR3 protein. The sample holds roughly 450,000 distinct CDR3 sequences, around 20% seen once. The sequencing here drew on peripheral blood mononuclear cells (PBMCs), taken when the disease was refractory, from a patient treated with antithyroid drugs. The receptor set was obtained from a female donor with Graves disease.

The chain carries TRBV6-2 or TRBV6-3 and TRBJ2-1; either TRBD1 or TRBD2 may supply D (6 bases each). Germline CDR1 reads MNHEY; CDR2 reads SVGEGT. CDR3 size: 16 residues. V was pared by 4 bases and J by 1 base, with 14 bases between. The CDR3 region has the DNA TGTGCCAGCAGTTTTAGGGGGGATGATTCCTACAATGAGCAGTTCTTC. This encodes CASSFRGDDSYNEQFF.

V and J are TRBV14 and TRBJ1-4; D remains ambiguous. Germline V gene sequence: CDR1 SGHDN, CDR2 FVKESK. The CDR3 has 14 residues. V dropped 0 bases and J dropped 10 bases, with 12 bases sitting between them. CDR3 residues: CASSQDGLQRKLFF. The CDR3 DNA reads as TGTGCCAGCAGCCAAGATGGCCTCCAGCGAAAACTGTTTTTT.

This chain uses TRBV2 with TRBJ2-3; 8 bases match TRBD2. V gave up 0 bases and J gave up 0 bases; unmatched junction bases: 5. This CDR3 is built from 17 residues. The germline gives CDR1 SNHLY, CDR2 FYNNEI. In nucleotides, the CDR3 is TGTGCCAGCAGTGAAGCCGTCGGACTAGCTAGCACAGATACGCAGTATTTT. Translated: CASSEAVGLASTDTQYF.

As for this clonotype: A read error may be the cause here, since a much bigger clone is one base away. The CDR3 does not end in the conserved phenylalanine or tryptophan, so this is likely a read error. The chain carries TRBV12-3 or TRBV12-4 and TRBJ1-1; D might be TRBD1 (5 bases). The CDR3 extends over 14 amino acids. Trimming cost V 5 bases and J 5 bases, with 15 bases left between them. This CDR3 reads CASSIYPGSTEAFS. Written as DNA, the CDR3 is TGTGCCAGCAGTATCTACCCAGGGTCGACTGAAGCTTTCTCT.

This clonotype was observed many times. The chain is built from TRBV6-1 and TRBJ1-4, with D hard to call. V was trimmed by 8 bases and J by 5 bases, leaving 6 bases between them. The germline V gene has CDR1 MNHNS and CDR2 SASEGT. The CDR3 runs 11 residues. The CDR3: CASRKNEKLFF. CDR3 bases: TGTGCCAGCCGGAAGAATGAAAAACTGTTTTTT.

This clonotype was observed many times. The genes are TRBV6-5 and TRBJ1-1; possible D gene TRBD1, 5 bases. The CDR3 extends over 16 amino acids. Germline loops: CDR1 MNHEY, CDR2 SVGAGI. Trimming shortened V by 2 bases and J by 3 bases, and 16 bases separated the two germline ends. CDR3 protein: CASSYPGNLVHTEAFF. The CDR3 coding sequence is TGTGCCAGCAGTTACCCAGGGAACTTGGTCCACACTGAAGCTTTCTTT.

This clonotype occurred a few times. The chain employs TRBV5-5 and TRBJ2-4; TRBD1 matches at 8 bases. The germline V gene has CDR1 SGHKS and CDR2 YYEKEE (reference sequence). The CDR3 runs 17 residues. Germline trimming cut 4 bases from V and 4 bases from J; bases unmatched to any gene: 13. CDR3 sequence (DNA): TGTGCCAGCAGCCCTTCGCCGGCGGGACAGGCTAAAAACATTCAGTACTTC. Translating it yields CASSPSPAGQAKNIQYF.

CDR3 sequence: CASRYAGTLNTGELFF. The CDR3 DNA sequence: TGTGCCAGCAGATACGCCGGGACACTTAACACCGGGGAGCTGTTTTTT. The chain recombines TRBV13 with TRBJ2-2; D is perhaps TRBD1 (6 bases). Trimming shortened V by 6 bases and J by 2 bases, and 16 bases separated the two germline ends. Germline CDR1 PRHDT, CDR2 FYEKMQ (reference sequence). CDR3 length: 16 residues.

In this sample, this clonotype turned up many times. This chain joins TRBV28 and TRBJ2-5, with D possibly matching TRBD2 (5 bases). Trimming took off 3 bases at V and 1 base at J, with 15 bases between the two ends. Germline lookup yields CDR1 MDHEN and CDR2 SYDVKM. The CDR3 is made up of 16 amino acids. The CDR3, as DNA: TGTGCCAGCAGTTTCCCCGCCGGGATTTTCCAAGAGACCCAGTACTTC. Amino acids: CASSFPAGIFQETQYF.

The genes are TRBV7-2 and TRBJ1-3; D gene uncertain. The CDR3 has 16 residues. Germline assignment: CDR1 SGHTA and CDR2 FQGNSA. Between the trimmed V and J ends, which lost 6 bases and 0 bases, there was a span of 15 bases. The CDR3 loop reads CASSPTMRSSGNTIYF. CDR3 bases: TGTGCCAGCAGTCCTACGATGAGGTCCTCTGGAAACACCATATATTTT.

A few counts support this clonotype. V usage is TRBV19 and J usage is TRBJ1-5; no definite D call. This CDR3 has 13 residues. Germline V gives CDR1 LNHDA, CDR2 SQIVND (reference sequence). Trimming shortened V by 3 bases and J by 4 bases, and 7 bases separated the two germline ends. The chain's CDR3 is CASSIWVNQPQHF. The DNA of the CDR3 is TGTGCCAGTAGTATTTGGGTTAATCAGCCCCAGCATTTT.

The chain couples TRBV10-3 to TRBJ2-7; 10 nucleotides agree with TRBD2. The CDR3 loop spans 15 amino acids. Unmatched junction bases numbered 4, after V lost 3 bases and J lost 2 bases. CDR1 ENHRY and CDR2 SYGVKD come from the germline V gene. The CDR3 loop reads CAISEGTSATYEQYF. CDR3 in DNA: TGTGCCATCAGTGAAGGGACTAGCGCTACCTACGAGCAGTACTTC.

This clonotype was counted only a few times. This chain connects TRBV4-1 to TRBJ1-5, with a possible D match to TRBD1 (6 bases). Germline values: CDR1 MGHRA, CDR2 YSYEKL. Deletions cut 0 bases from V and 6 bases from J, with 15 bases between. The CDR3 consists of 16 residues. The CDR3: CASSQESQGLGQPQHF. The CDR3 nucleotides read TGCGCCAGCAGCCAAGAGAGTCAGGGGCTGGGTCAGCCCCAGCATTTT.

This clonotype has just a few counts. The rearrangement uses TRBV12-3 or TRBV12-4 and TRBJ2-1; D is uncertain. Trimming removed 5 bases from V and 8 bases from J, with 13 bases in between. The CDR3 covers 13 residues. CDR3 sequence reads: CASSLSARDEQFF. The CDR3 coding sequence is TGTGCCAGCAGTCTCTCAGCCAGAGATGAGCAGTTCTTC.

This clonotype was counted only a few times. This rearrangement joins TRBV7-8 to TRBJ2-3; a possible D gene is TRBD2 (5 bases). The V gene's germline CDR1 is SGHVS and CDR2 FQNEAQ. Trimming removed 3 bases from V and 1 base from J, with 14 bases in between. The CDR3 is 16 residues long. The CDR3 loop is CASSFNKGVGTDTQYF. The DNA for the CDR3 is TGTGCCAGCAGCTTCAACAAGGGAGTGGGCACAGATACGCAGTATTTT. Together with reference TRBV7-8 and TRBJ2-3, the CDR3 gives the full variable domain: GAGVSQSPRYKVAKRGQDVALRCDPISGHVSLFWYQQALGQGPEFLTYFQNEAQLDKSGLPSDRFFAERPEGSVSTLKIQRTQQEDSAVYLCASSFNKGVGTDTQYFGPGTRLTVL.

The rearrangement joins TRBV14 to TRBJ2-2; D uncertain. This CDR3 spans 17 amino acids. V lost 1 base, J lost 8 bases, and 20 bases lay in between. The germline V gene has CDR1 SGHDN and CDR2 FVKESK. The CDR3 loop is CASSQGEHYPWGGELFF. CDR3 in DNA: TGTGCCAGCAGCCAAGGGGAACACTACCCCTGGGGAGGGGAGCTGTTTTTT.

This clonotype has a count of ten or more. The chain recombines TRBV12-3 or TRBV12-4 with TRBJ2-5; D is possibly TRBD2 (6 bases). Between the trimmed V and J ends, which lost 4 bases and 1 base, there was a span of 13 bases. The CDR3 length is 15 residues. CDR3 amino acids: CASSWVLGGQETQYF. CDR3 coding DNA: TGTGCCAGCAGTTGGGTGTTGGGGGGCCAAGAGACCCAGTACTTC.

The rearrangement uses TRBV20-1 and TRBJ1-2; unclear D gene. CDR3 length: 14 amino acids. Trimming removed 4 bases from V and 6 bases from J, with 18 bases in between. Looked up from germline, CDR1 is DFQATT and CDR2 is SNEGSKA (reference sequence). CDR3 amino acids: CSAKSFMAANGYTF. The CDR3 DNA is TGCAGTGCTAAGTCGTTTATGGCCGCTAATGGCTACACCTTC.

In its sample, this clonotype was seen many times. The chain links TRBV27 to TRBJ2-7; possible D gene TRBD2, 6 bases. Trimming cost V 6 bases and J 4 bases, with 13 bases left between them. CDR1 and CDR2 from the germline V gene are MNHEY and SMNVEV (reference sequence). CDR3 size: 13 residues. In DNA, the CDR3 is TGTGCCAGCAGCTTTACTAGCTCTTACGAGCAGTACTTC. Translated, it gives CASSFTSSYEQYF.

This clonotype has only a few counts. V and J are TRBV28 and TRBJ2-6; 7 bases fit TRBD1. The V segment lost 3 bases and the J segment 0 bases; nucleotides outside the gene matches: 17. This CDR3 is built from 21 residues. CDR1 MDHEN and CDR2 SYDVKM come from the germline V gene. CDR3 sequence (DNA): TGTGCCAGCAGTTTCTATTACTCTAGGGACAGTCCCACCTCTGGGGCCAACGTCCTGACTTTC. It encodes CASSFYYSRDSPTSGANVLTF.

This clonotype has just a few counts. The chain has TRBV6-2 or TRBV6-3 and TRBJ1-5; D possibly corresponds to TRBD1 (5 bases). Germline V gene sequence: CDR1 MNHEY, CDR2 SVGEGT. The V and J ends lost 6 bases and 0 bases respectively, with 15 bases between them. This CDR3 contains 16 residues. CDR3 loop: CASSSLDTHSNQPQHF. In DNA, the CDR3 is TGTGCCAGCAGCAGTTTGGACACACATAGCAATCAGCCCCAGCATTTT.

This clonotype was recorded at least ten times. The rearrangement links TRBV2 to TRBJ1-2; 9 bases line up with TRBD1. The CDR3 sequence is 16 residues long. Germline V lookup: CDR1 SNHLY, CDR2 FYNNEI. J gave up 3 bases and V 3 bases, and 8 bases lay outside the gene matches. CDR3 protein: CASSEEYTGGHYGYTF. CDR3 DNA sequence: TGTGCCAGCAGTGAGGAATACACAGGGGGCCACTATGGCTACACCTTC.